This T cell receptor (beta chain) was recovered during a study of CD8+CD57+ T cells in acquired aplastic anemia (dated by TCRdb to the late 2010s). For the study in its entirety: On average, sorted CD4+ and CD8+ cells yielded 2.5 to 3.5 ug of extracted DNA, with a range of about 0.17 to 27.4 ug. For healthy donor samples, the average read count was about 10 million for CD4+ cells and 11 million to 13 million for CD8+ cells. Summary of the overall study and its limitations: Around 27 CD8+ CDR3 sequences were found to be shared between patients and controls, but these sequences appeared to be highly expressed in patients and within the immunodominant clones of the patients. Between patients and healthy controls, no significant difference in CD8+ Simpson's diversity was found (P=0.060).

In this study, sorted CD4+ and CD8+ T cells from the blood of healthy subjects and of severe aplastic anemia patients had their TCR repertoires deep-sequenced. Ficoll-Paque density gradient centrifugation was used to isolate peripheral blood mononuclear cells. Before DNA extraction, CD4+ and CD8+ T cells were sorted by FACS or by magnetic beads. The CDR3 measures 13 amino acids from cysteine to phenylalanine. CDR3 DNA only is kept here, 39 bases in frame from base 1. V and J lose 3 bases and 2 bases, and a span of 11 bases separates them. The germline V gene (reference sequence) specifies DFQATT as CDR1 and SNEGSKA as CDR2. Profiling of TCR beta VDJ combinations and CDR3 sequences used genomic DNA as the template. An Illumina HiSeq 2000 was used for TCR repertoire sequencing. Processing in the source paper ran as follows. Repertoires were assessed using TRBV/TRBJ rearrangement plots, CDR3 size and DJ length profiles, and Simpson's diversity index. Whichever DNA sequence was most abundant in the deep sequencing data was defined as the immunodominant clone. CDR3 amino acid sequences were checked for sharing between subjects and were compared against published repertoires and the VDJdb database. TCRdb took the public reads, trimmed them with fastp at Q25, ran MiXCR for clone calling and kept in-frame beta chains. Entries are consolidated by CDR3 protein sequence, retaining the most common genes and DNA. The V and J calls were not made by the authors but by TCRdb's processing. This sample comprises around 130,000 distinct CDR3 sequences, 48% of them detected only once. The ten largest clones represent roughly 2.7% of the sample.

Regarding this clonotype: Its cognate antigen has yet to be identified. Qualities for individual bases were not recorded, and no much larger clone is one base off.

The clonotype was recovered from a human donor in good health, serving as a control. The chain was built from TRBV20-1 and TRBJ2-7; the D gene cannot be named for sure. The sample comprised sorted CD4+, CD8+, or CD8+CD57+ T cells (not recorded which) from PBMCs. The CDR3 corresponds to CSASLDGPYEQYF. The DNA sequence follows: TGCAGTGCTAGCCTGGACGGCCCCTACGAGCAGTACTTC.